Each of the 19 T cell receptor beta chains below was sequenced from the same sample in a study of T-cell reconstitution after alpha-beta-depleted transplantation in children. The library targeted TCRbeta and was prepared with unique molecular identifiers. TCRdb passed the PCR reads through MiXCR, listing each CDR3 protein once. This sample has hundreds of thousands of distinct CDR3 sequences, with around 13% found just once. The sample in question was PBMCs, mostly from graft donor cells, obtained 360 days after TCRalphabeta/CD19-depleted stem cell transplant. The receptors derive from a male patient younger than 18 who had a stem cell transplant for acute myeloid leukemia, so the T cells may come from the graft donor.

The genes are TRBV28 and TRBJ1-2; the D gene is possibly TRBD1 (5 bases). The CDR3 runs to 15 residues. Germline loops: CDR1 MDHEN, CDR2 SYDVKM. V was shortened by 7 bases and J by 5 bases, with 20 bases between the two germline ends. As DNA, the CDR3 is TGTGCCAGCACCCCGCCCGGGACGGACGTTTATGGCTACACCTTC. Residues: CASTPPGTDVYGYTF.

The CDR3 loop reads CASSEQLPPYEQYF. The CDR3 nucleotides read TGTGCCAGCTCGGAACAGCTTCCCCCCTACGAGCAGTACTTC. J is TRBJ2-7 and V is TRBV7-9; D not certain. In germline, CDR1 is SEHNR, CDR2 FQNEAQ (reference sequence). The CDR3 is made up of 14 amino acids. The germline V and J ends were trimmed by 8 bases and 2 bases, with 16 bases remaining between them.

The table lists this clonotype with many counts. The V call is TRBV20-1, the J call TRBJ2-3; TRBD2 matches 9 bases. The CDR3 is 15 residues long. The trim removed 1 base at V and 5 bases at J, leaving 7 bases unmatched. In germline, CDR1 is DFQATT, CDR2 SNEGSKA (reference sequence). The CDR3 DNA reads as TGCAGTGCTAGAGTGCCAGCGGGGGGCCAAGATACGCAGTATTTT. Translation: CSARVPAGGQDTQYF.

The table lists this clonotype with many counts. The chain joins TRBV28 to TRBJ2-1; 9 bases align to TRBD2. The germline V gene encodes CDR1 MDHEN and CDR2 SYDVKM. CDR3 length: 14 residues. V lost 4 bases to trimming and J lost 9 bases; unmatched junction nucleotides: 7. The CDR3 bases are TGTGCCAGCAGTTGGCGGGAGGGCCAAGGTGAGCAGTTCTTC. Residues: CASSWREGQGEQFF.

This clonotype was seen a few times. The rearrangement joins TRBV27 to TRBJ2-3; D gene uncertain. V was clipped by 3 bases and J by 0 bases, with 7 bases between them. Germline assignment: CDR1 MNHEY and CDR2 SMNVEV (reference sequence). This CDR3 has 14 residues. This CDR3 reads CASSFTPSTDTQYF. Here the CDR3 DNA reads TGTGCCAGCAGTTTTACTCCTAGCACAGATACGCAGTATTTT.

There are many counts of this clonotype. The chain joins TRBV29-1 to TRBJ2-7, with D perhaps given as TRBD1 or TRBD2 (7 bases each). Germline V gene sequence: CDR1 SQVTM, CDR2 ANQGSEA. The V and J ends lost 6 bases and 0 bases respectively, with 15 bases between them. This CDR3 spans 14 amino acids. This CDR3 is CSVRQGGSSYEQYF. The DNA of the CDR3 is TGCAGCGTCCGACAGGGCGGGAGCTCCTACGAGCAGTACTTC.

This clonotype occurred many times. The V call is TRBV24-1, the J call TRBJ2-1, with D perhaps TRBD1 (6 bases). V was pared by 5 bases and J by 8 bases, with 18 bases between. This CDR3 is 15 amino acids long. Germline lookup yields CDR1 KGHDR and CDR2 SFDVKD. Here the CDR3 DNA reads TGTGCCACCAGTGTGGGGGCCCTCGGGGTCCATGAGCAGTTCTTC. It translates to CATSVGALGVHEQFF.

This clonotype turned up a few times. V and J are TRBV4-3 and TRBJ2-1; D is unresolved. Trimming left V 0 bases short and J 10 bases short, with 10 bases between. This CDR3 contains 13 residues. Germline V lookup: CDR1 LGHNA, CDR2 YSLEER. In DNA, the CDR3 is TGCGCCAGCAGCCAAGAGTTTTCCCAAGAGCAGTTCTTC. Amino acid sequence: CASSQEFSQEQFF.

This clonotype was seen more than once but under ten times. The V call is TRBV5-6, the J call TRBJ2-2; TRBD1 matches at 8 bases. The germline gives CDR1 SGHDT, CDR2 YYEEEE. The CDR3 contains 16 residues. V lost 2 bases and J lost 2; bases outside the gene matches: 5. The CDR3 DNA follows: TGTGCCAGCAGCTTCCGGGACAGGATAAACACCGGGGAGCTGTTTTTT. Translation gives CASSFRDRINTGELFF.

This clonotype was observed many times. The chain couples TRBV10-3 to TRBJ2-7, with TRBD2 matching over 11 bases. J gave up 3 bases and V 10 bases, and 2 bases lay outside the gene matches. CDR3 length equals 12 residues. Germline CDR1 and CDR2: ENHRY and SYGVKD. The CDR3 bases are TGTGCCACAACTAGCGGGAGCTACGAGCAGTACTTC. It translates to CATTSGSYEQYF.

This clonotype showed up many times. V is TRBV29-1 and J is TRBJ1-1; possibly TRBD1 for D (6 bases). The CDR3 is 14 residues long. The germline V gene has CDR1 SQVTM and CDR2 ANQGSEA. V was clipped by 6 bases and J by 2 bases, with 16 bases between them. CDR3 in DNA: TGCAGCGTCGCCGATGGGGGGCGCAACACTGAAGCTTTCTTT. Its translation: CSVADGGRNTEAFF.

This clonotype occurred once. One end of the junction is discordant with germline, which a read error may explain. V and J are TRBV5-1 and TRBJ2-2, with 9 bases that match TRBD1. The CDR3 length is 16 residues. CDR1 and CDR2 from the germline V gene are SGHRS and YFSETQ. The CDR3 loop is CPSAREQGAGTGELFF. Written as DNA, the CDR3 is TGCCCCAGCGCGCGGGAACAGGGGGCCGGAACCGGGGAGCTGTTTTTT.

CDR3: CSAYTGHNSPLHF. CDR3 coding DNA: TGCAGTGCTTATACGGGACATAATTCACCCCTCCACTTT. V is TRBV20-1 and J is TRBJ1-6, with D possibly TRBD1 on 5 matching bases. CDR1 and CDR2 from the germline V gene are DFQATT and SNEGSKA (reference sequence). This CDR3 region has 13 residues. Trimming took 5 bases from V and 5 from J, leaving 10 bases between them.

The genes are TRBV28 and TRBJ1-1; TRBD1 agrees at 9 bases. Per germline, CDR1 MDHEN and CDR2 SYDVKM. V shed 5 bases, J shed 10 bases, and the junction held 11 bases outside the gene matches. The CDR3 has 14 residues. This chain's CDR3 is CASSGPGQGFIAFF. In DNA form, the CDR3 reads TGTGCCAGCAGTGGACCGGGACAGGGCTTCATAGCTTTCTTT.

This clonotype was detected ten times or more. CDR3 bases: TGCGCCAGCAGCCAAGGACAGGGGAGGGGCACAGATACGCAGTATTTT. Encoded protein: CASSQGQGRGTDTQYF. V usage is TRBV5-1 and J usage is TRBJ2-3; TRBD1 matches at 9 bases. Germline assignment: CDR1 SGHRS and CDR2 YFSETQ. V lost 4 bases and J lost 1; bases outside the gene matches: 7. The CDR3 is 16 amino acids.

The sample holds many counts of this clonotype. V gene TRBV7-8 combines with J gene TRBJ2-3; D is uncertain. The CDR3 is 12 residues long. Trimming left V 5 bases short and J 9 bases short, with 12 bases between. The germline V gene has CDR1 SGHVS and CDR2 FQNEAQ. The CDR3 DNA reads as TGTGCCAGCAGCCCCCAAGACGGGACGCAGTATTTT. Its protein is CASSPQDGTQYF. The full variable domain, rest sourced from reference TRBV7-8 and TRBJ2-3, is GAGVSQSPRYKVAKRGQDVALRCDPISGHVSLFWYQQALGQGPEFLTYFQNEAQLDKSGLPSDRFFAERPEGSVSTLKIQRTQQEDSAVYLCASSPQDGTQYFGPGTRLTVL.

The chain has TRBV29-1 and TRBJ2-1, with TRBD2 as a possible D gene (5 bases). The CDR3 runs to 13 residues. In germline, CDR1 is SQVTM, CDR2 ANQGSEA. The V end was cut by 3 bases, the J end by 4 bases, with 10 bases between. This chain's CDR3 is CSVEGAVYNEQFF. In DNA, the CDR3 is TGCAGCGTTGAGGGAGCGGTGTACAATGAGCAGTTCTTC.

This clonotype was picked up many times. V gene TRBV5-1 combines with J gene TRBJ2-2; D is possibly TRBD1 or TRBD2 (5 bases each). CDR3 size: 14 residues. The germline V and J ends were trimmed by 4 bases and 7 bases, with 14 bases remaining between them. CDR1 is SGHRS, CDR2 YFSETQ, per germline. The CDR3 coding sequence is TGCGCCAGCAGCCCGGGACCGAACGGCGGGGAGCTGTTTTTT. Its translation is CASSPGPNGGELFF.

This clonotype was recorded at least ten times. The chain's CDR3 is CSGQVQETQYF. The DNA for the CDR3 is TGCAGCGGACAGGTCCAAGAGACCCAGTACTTC. This sequence joins TRBV29-1 and TRBJ2-5, with TRBD1 as a possible D gene (6 bases). The CDR3 contains 11 residues. The V end was cut by 7 bases, the J end by 1 base, with 7 bases between. Germline values: CDR1 SQVTM, CDR2 ANQGSEA.